The present TCR beta chain was sequenced within a study of T cell responses to AZD1222 COVID-19 vaccine. The ends lost 0 bases at V and 1 base at J; junction bases unmatched: 4. CDR1 is LGHDT, CDR2 YNNKEL, per germline (reference sequence). The CDR3 covers 17 residues. Assay: immunoSEQ multiplex PCR; the TCRdb copy retains only in-frame clones and omits some. The table lists about 170,000 clones, roughly 92% of them singletons, with over 1.5% in the top ten. The sample consisted of peripheral blood, taken on day 0 of AZD1222 vaccination. The clonotype originates from an adult in good health. The J gene is TRBJ2-5, the V gene TRBV3-1 (or the pseudogene TRBV3-2); 11 nucleotides line up with TRBD2. CDR3 DNA sequence: TGTGCCAGCAGCCAAGATATTGGGACTAGCGGCCAAGAGACCCAGTACTTC. Protein: CASSQDIGTSGQETQYF.